This TCR beta chain appears in the sequencing data of a study of blood T cell repertoires in COVID-19. In the authors' workflow: Counts of nucleated cells, estimated from reference gene primer amplification, were obtained. Libraries were prepared by immunoSEQ multiplex PCR; TCRdb keeps only in-frame clonotypes and omits some of them. The V and J calls and clone size are taken from that table; D and trimming were inferred from the DNA. The sample lists about 300,000 clones, about nine tenths occurring once. The germline CDR1 and CDR2 sequences are SGHRS and YFSETQ. The CDR3 length is 14 residues. The ends were cut back, 2 bases at V and 2 bases at J, with 10 bases in the middle. Cohort placement rested on clinical history that participants reported themselves. Recovered Cohort 3 donors showed two negative PCRs, clearance, or symptom resolution.

Specimen: PBMCs or T cells enriched from blood (not recorded which). The receptor comes from a woman between 18 and 29 years old who had recovered from COVID-19. V usage is TRBV5-1 and J usage is TRBJ1-2; tentatively, D is TRBD1 (6 bases). The CDR3 coding sequence is TGCGCCAGCAGCTTCCGGGACATAAACTATGGCTACACCTTC. Translated: CASSFRDINYGYTF.